This T cell receptor beta chain was observed in a study of blood T cell repertoires in COVID-19. This CDR3 spans 15 amino acids. Trimming removed 0 bases from V and 3 bases from J, with 12 bases in between. Data came from immunoSEQ multiplex PCR; TCRdb stores just in-frame clones and leaves some out. The sample lists around 140,000 clones, about 86% seen once, with roughly 2.2% in the top ten. This TCR was sampled from a man in his forties with acute COVID-19. Sequencing was performed on PBMCs or T cells enriched from blood (not recorded which). The chain employs TRBV23-1 and TRBJ2-7; no definite D call. TRBV23-1 is assigned to the ORF class and has an uncertain function. CDR3 DNA: TGCGCCAGCAGTCAATCTTCCCCCAGATGCTACGAGCAGTACTTC. This translates into CASSQSSPRCYEQYF.